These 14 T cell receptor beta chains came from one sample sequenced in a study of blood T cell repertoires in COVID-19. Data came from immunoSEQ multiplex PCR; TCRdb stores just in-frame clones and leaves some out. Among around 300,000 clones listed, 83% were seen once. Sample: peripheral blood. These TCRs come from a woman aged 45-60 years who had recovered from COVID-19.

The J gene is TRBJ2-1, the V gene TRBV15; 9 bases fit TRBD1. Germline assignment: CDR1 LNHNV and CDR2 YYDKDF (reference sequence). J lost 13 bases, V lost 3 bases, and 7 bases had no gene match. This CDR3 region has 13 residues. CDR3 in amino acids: CATSSPGQGGQFF. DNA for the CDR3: TGTGCCACCAGCAGCCCGGGACAGGGTGGTCAGTTCTTC.

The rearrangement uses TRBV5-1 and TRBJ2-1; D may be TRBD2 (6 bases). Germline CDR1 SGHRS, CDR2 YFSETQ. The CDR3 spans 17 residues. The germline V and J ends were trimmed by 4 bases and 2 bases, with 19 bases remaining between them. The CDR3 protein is CASSPEGWGVPYNEQFF. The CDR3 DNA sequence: TGCGCCAGCAGCCCCGAAGGGTGGGGGGTTCCCTACAATGAGCAGTTCTTC.

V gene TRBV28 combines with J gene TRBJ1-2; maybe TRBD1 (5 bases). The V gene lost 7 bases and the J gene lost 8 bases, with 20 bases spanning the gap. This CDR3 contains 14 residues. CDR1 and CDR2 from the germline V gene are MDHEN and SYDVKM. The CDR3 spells CASISQGKEKGYTF. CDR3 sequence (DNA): TGTGCCAGCATCTCTCAGGGAAAGGAGAAAGGCTACACCTTC.

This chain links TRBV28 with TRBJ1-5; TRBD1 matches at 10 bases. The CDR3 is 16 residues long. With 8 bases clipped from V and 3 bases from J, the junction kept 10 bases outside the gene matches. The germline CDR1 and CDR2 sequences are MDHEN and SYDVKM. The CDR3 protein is CASQGMDRGYNQPQHF. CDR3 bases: TGTGCCAGCCAAGGCATGGACAGGGGGTACAATCAGCCCCAGCATTTT.

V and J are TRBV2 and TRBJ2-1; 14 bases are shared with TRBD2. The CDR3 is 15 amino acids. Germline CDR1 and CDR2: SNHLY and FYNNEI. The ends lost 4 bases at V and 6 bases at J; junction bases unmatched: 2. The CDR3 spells CASSGGLAGANEQFF. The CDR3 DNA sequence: TGTGCCAGCAGTGGGGGACTAGCGGGAGCCAATGAGCAGTTCTTC. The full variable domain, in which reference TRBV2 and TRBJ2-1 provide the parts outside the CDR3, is EPEVTQTPSHQVTQMGQEVILRCVPISNHLYFYWYRQILGQKVEFLVSFYNNEISEKSEIFDDQFSVERPDGSNFTLKIRSTKLEDSAMYFCASSGGLAGANEQFFGPGTRLTVL.

The CDR3 sequence is CASSMRQGATNEKLFF. CDR3 coding DNA: TGTGCCAGTAGTATGCGACAGGGAGCGACTAATGAAAAACTGTTTTTT. The rearrangement joins TRBV19 to TRBJ1-4; 7 bases match TRBD1. V lost 3 bases to trimming and J lost 2 bases; unmatched junction nucleotides: 6. The CDR3 covers 16 residues. The V gene's germline CDR1 is LNHDA and CDR2 SQIVND (reference sequence).

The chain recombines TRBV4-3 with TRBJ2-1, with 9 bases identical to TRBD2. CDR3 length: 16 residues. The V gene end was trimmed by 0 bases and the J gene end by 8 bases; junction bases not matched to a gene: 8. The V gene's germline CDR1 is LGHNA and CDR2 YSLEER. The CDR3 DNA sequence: TGCGCCAGCAGCCAAGATATAGCGGGAGTGTTGTATGAGCAGTTCTTC. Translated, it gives CASSQDIAGVLYEQFF.

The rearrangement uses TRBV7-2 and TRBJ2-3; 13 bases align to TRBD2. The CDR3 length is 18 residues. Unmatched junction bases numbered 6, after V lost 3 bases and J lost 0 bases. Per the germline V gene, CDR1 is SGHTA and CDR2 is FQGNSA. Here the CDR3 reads CASSLVPGLAGSTDTQYF. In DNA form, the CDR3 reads TGTGCCAGCAGCTTGGTACCGGGACTAGCGGGGAGCACAGATACGCAGTATTTT.

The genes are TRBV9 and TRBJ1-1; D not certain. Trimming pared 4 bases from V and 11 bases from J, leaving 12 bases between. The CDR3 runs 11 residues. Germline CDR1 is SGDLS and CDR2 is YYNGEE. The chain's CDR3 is CASSSLERAFF. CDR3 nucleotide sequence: TGTGCCAGCAGCTCCCTCGAACGGGCTTTCTTT.

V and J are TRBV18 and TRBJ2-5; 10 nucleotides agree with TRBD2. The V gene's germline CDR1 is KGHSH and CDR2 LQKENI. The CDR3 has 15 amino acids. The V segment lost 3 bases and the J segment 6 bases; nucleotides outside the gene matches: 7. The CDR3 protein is CASSPAGTSVKTQYF. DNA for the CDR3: TGTGCCAGCTCACCCGCCGGGACTAGCGTGAAGACCCAGTACTTC.

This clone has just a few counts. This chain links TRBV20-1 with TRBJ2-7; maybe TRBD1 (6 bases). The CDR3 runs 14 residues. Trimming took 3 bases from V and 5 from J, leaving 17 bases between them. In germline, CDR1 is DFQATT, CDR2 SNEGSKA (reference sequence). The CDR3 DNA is TGCAGTGCTAGTTTCGCGCACAGGGCCAACGAGCAGTACTTC. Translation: CSASFAHRANEQYF.

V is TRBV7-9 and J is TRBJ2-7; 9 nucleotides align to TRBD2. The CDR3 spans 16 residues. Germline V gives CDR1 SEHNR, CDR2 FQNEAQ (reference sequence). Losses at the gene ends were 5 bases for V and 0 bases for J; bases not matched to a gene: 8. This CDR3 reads CASSLSGSAISYEQYF. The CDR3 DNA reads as TGTGCCAGCAGCCTTAGCGGGAGTGCTATCTCCTACGAGCAGTACTTC.

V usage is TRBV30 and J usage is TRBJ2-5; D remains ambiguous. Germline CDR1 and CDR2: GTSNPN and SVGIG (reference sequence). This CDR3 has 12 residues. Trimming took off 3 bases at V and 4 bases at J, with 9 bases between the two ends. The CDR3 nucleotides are TGTGCCTGGAGACAGATTATAGAGACCCAGTACTTC. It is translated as CAWRQIIETQYF.

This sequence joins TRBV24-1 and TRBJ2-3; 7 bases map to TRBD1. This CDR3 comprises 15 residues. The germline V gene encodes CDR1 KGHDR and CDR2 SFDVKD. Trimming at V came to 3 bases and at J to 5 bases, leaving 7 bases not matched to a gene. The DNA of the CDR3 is TGTGCCACCAGTGATGCCACAGGGGTTGGAGATACGCAGTATTTT. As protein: CATSDATGVGDTQYF.